One sample yielded the 24 T cell receptor beta chains listed below, sequenced in a study of response to subunit inactivated influenza vaccine. Each CDR3 protein gets one entry after TCRdb re-called the RT-PCR reads with MiXCR. The sample contains hundreds of thousands of distinct CDR3 sequences, approximately 14% of which appear only once. The material sequenced was PBMCs from blood, taken 11 to 12 days after vaccination. These receptors all stem from a man over 45 who received an inactivated influenza vaccine.

The table lists this clonotype with a few counts. This chain connects TRBV3-1 to TRBJ1-5, with D uncertain. From germline, CDR1 is LGHDT and CDR2 YNNKEL (reference sequence). The V and J ends lost 0 bases and 2 bases respectively, with 5 bases between them. The CDR3 spans 14 residues. The DNA for the CDR3 is TGTGCCAGCAGCCAAGAGTGGGGCAATCAGCCCCAGCATTTT. Amino acids: CASSQEWGNQPQHF.

J is TRBJ2-3 and V is TRBV7-9; a possible D gene is TRBD1 (7 bases). Germline V CDR1 and CDR2: SEHNR, FQNEAQ (reference sequence). This CDR3 has 14 amino acids. Trimming removed 3 bases at V and 10 bases at J, with 17 bases between. The CDR3 here is CASSFQGGRESQYF. Here the CDR3 DNA reads TGTGCCAGCAGCTTTCAGGGGGGCCGGGAATCGCAGTATTTT.

This clonotype turned up a few times. The V and J genes are TRBV10-1 and TRBJ1-6, with D maybe TRBD1 (6 bases). Germline V CDR1 and CDR2: WNHNN, SYGVQD (reference sequence). This CDR3 is built from 18 residues. Trimming took 3 bases from V and 0 from J, leaving 15 bases between them. The CDR3 reads CASSEGTRVSSYNSPLHF. Here the CDR3 DNA reads TGCGCCAGCAGTGAAGGGACACGAGTTAGCTCCTATAATTCACCCCTCCACTTT.

This clonotype was detected only a few times. The chain uses TRBV4-3 and TRBJ2-7; D assignment may be TRBD1 or TRBD2 (5 bases each). The CDR3 contains 15 residues. Trimming pared 3 bases from V and 0 bases from J, leaving 12 bases between. Germline-derived CDR1 and CDR2 are LGHNA and YSLEER. The CDR3 DNA follows: TGCGCCAGCAGCCAGACCGGGACCTACTCCTACGAGCAGTACTTC. Translating gives CASSQTGTYSYEQYF.

This clonotype was observed a handful of times. The chain couples TRBV10-3 to TRBJ2-7, with 9 nucleotides matching TRBD2. Germline trimming cut 2 bases from V and 1 base from J; bases unmatched to any gene: 6. CDR1 ENHRY and CDR2 SYGVKD come from the germline V gene. This CDR3 is 16 amino acids long. The CDR3 coding sequence is TGTGCCATCAGTGAGAGAAGCGGGGGGATATCCTACGAGCAGTACTTC. Amino acid sequence: CAISERSGGISYEQYF.

This clonotype has a handful of counts. This chain uses TRBV11-2 with TRBJ2-1, with TRBD2 matching 7 bases. The junction had 9 bases not matched to a gene; V was cut back by 1 base and J by 0 bases. The germline V gene encodes CDR1 SGHAT and CDR2 FQNNGV. This CDR3 is built from 18 residues. The CDR3 DNA reads as TGTGCCAGCAGCTTAGGCCGGGCAGCGGGAAGCTCCTACAATGAGCAGTTCTTC. Its protein is CASSLGRAAGSSYNEQFF.

This clonotype was picked up a small number of times. V is TRBV7-9 and J is TRBJ1-4; 8 nucleotides line up with TRBD1. The CDR3 sequence is 15 residues long. Trimming removed 5 bases from V and 4 bases from J; junction bases left unmatched: 6. The germline V gene has CDR1 SEHNR and CDR2 FQNEAQ (reference sequence). Written as DNA, the CDR3 is TGTGCCAGCAGCAAGACAGGGGCGTATAATGAAAAACTGTTTTTT. Amino acid sequence: CASSKTGAYNEKLFF.

This clonotype was counted only a few times. The chain's CDR3 is CASSLVSTSGSYEQYF. CDR3 sequence (DNA): TGTGCCAGCAGCTTAGTGAGCACTAGCGGCTCCTACGAGCAGTACTTC. The chain has TRBV11-2 and TRBJ2-7; 8 bases agree with TRBD2. The CDR3 runs to 16 residues. Germline assignment: CDR1 SGHAT and CDR2 FQNNGV. V trimming: 1 base; J trimming: 0 bases; junction bases outside the gene matches: 5.

In this sample, this clonotype turned up a few times. The rearrangement links TRBV20-1 to TRBJ2-7, with a possible D match to TRBD2 (6 bases). Germline CDR1 and CDR2: DFQATT and SNEGSKA (reference sequence). CDR3 length: 15 residues. V lost 0 bases, J lost 0 bases, and 12 bases lay in between. CDR3 amino acids: CSARDPWGVSYEQYF. CDR3 DNA sequence: TGCAGTGCTAGAGATCCCTGGGGGGTCTCCTACGAGCAGTACTTC.

The chain uses TRBV28 and TRBJ1-5; D is ambiguous. Trimming took 3 bases from V and 4 from J, leaving 7 bases between them. The germline V gene has CDR1 MDHEN and CDR2 SYDVKM. The CDR3 consists of 13 residues. The chain's CDR3 is CASSFLANQPQHF. In DNA, the CDR3 is TGTGCCAGCAGTTTTCTGGCGAATCAGCCCCAGCATTTT.

This clonotype was counted between two and nine times. The V call is TRBV9, the J call TRBJ1-2; D is undetermined. The germline V and J ends were trimmed by 5 bases and 8 bases, with 19 bases remaining between them. The CDR3 sequence is 14 residues long. CDR1 and CDR2 from the germline V gene are SGDLS and YYNGEE. DNA for the CDR3: TGTGCCAGCAGTGCGGGGTTAAGGGAAGGAGGCTACACCTTC. Translating gives CASSAGLREGGYTF.

This clonotype was recorded at least ten times. This chain links TRBV5-1 with TRBJ2-7; D possibly corresponds to TRBD1 (5 bases). V dropped 4 bases and J dropped 5 bases, with 10 bases sitting between them. This CDR3 comprises 12 residues. Germline V gene data show CDR1 as SGHRS and CDR2 as YFSETQ. CDR3 in amino acids: CASSVQGDEQYF. The CDR3 DNA sequence: TGCGCCAGCAGCGTCCAAGGGGACGAGCAGTACTTC. The full variable domain, completed using reference TRBV5-1 and TRBJ2-7, is KAGVTQTPRYLIKTRGQQVTLSCSPISGHRSVSWYQQTPGQGLQFLFEYFSETQRNKGNFPGRFSGRQFSNSRSEMNVSTLELGDSALYLCASSVQGDEQYFGPGTRLTVT.

The genes are TRBV10-3 and TRBJ2-7, with 9 bases fitting TRBD1. J was trimmed by 3 bases and V by 2 bases; bases with no gene match: 8. Germline lookup yields CDR1 ENHRY and CDR2 SYGVKD. This CDR3 region has 16 residues. The CDR3 bases are TGTGCCATCAGTGAGGGAGGGACAGGGTCTGGCTACGAGCAGTACTTC. Protein sequence: CAISEGGTGSGYEQYF.

The rearrangement uses TRBV7-2 and TRBJ2-7, with TRBD1 matching 9 bases. Losses at the gene ends were 3 bases for V and 5 bases for J; bases not matched to a gene: 8. This CDR3 contains 15 residues. Germline CDR1 reads SGHTA; CDR2 reads FQGNSA. The CDR3 protein is CASSFSGTGINEQYF. The CDR3, as DNA: TGTGCCAGCAGCTTTTCCGGGACAGGGATCAACGAGCAGTACTTC.

The V and J genes are TRBV7-9 and TRBJ1-1; TRBD1 matches at 7 bases. The length of the CDR3 is 12 residues. The J segment lost 7 bases and the V segment lost 3 bases, leaving 2 bases of the junction unmatched. Germline-derived CDR1 and CDR2 are SEHNR and FQNEAQ (reference sequence). The CDR3 DNA is TGTGCCAGCAGCTTCGACAGGGTTGAAGCTTTCTTT. Translation: CASSFDRVEAFF.

This clonotype was detected many times. The chain has TRBV2 and TRBJ1-1; 8 positions agree with TRBD1. CDR1 and CDR2 (germline): SNHLY, FYNNEI. The ends lost 7 bases at V and 3 bases at J; junction bases unmatched: 4. The CDR3 totals 13 residues. The CDR3 nucleotides read TGTGCCAGCAAAAAGACAGGGGACACTGAAGCTTTCTTT. Translated, it gives CASKKTGDTEAFF.

This clonotype turned up a few times. The rearrangement uses TRBV12-3 or TRBV12-4 and TRBJ2-6; 9 positions match TRBD1. V dropped 6 bases and J dropped 2; count of bases not matched to a gene: 8. The CDR3 length is 17 residues. In nucleotides, the CDR3 is TGTGCCAGCAGGTCCGGGACAGGGTTTACTGGGGCCAACGTCCTGACTTTC. The encoded protein is CASRSGTGFTGANVLTF.

This sequence joins TRBV15 and TRBJ2-5; D not resolved. Germline V gene data show CDR1 as LNHNV and CDR2 as YYDKDF (reference sequence). V dropped 0 bases and J dropped 1 base, with 9 bases sitting between them. The CDR3 sequence is 15 residues long. The CDR3 loop reads CATSRDLAAQETQYF. The CDR3 nucleotides read TGTGCCACCAGCAGAGATCTTGCAGCCCAAGAGACCCAGTACTTC. Based on the CDR3 plus reference TRBV15 and TRBJ2-5, the full variable domain is DAMVIQNPRYQVTQFGKPVTLSCSQTLNHNVMYWYQQKSSQAPKLLFHYYDKDFNNEADTPDNFQSRRPNTSFCFLDIRSPGLGDTAMYLCATSRDLAAQETQYFGPGTRLLVL.

This clonotype was seen a handful of times. This chain uses TRBV20-1 with TRBJ2-2; 9 bases line up with TRBD1. The CDR3 consists of 15 residues. V was pared by 4 bases and J by 0 bases, with 3 bases of the junction left unmatched. Germline V lookup: CDR1 DFQATT, CDR2 SNEGSKA (reference sequence). The CDR3: CSANRGPANTGELFF. The CDR3 coding sequence is TGCAGTGCTAACAGGGGGCCAGCGAACACCGGGGAGCTGTTTTTT.

This clonotype was detected a few times. The chain employs TRBV11-2 and TRBJ2-3, with unresolved D. Germline V gene data show CDR1 as SGHAT and CDR2 as FQNNGV. Between the trimmed V and J ends, which lost 4 bases and 8 bases, there was a span of 4 bases. CDR3 length: 10 residues. The CDR3 reads CASSSGTQYF. The CDR3 bases are TGTGCCAGCAGCTCGGGTACGCAGTATTTT.

In this sample, this clonotype turned up many times. The chain combines TRBV14 with TRBJ1-2; no clear D. The CDR3 extends over 13 amino acids. V was trimmed by 4 bases and J by 7 bases, leaving 13 bases between them. Germline V gene sequence: CDR1 SGHDN, CDR2 FVKESK. This chain's CDR3 is CASSRMELRGYTF. As DNA, the CDR3 is TGTGCCAGCAGCCGGATGGAATTGCGTGGCTACACCTTC.

The chain is built from TRBV5-1 and TRBJ1-1; TRBD1 matches at 8 bases. Germline CDR1 SGHRS, CDR2 YFSETQ. V dropped 4 bases and J dropped 9; count of bases not matched to a gene: 5. This CDR3 comprises 12 residues. The CDR3 loop reads CASSEGQGKAFF. CDR3 bases: TGCGCCAGCAGCGAAGGACAGGGTAAAGCTTTCTTT.

This rearrangement joins TRBV5-8 to TRBJ1-5, with D possibly matching TRBD1 (5 bases). The germline V and J ends were trimmed by 6 bases and 6 bases, with 16 bases remaining between them. The germline gives CDR1 SGHTS, CDR2 YDEGEE. The CDR3 covers 14 residues. CDR3 sequence: CASTTSGFGQPQHF. CDR3 DNA sequence: TGTGCCAGCACAACTTCAGGGTTTGGTCAGCCCCAGCATTTT. Together with reference TRBV5-8 and TRBJ1-5, the CDR3 gives the full variable domain: EAGVTQSPTHLIKTRGQQATLRCSPISGHTSVYWYQQALGLGLQFLLWYDEGEERNRGNFPPRFSGRQFPNYSSELNVNALELEDSALYLCASTTSGFGQPQHFGDGTRLSIL.

This clonotype was seen a handful of times. The chain combines TRBV7-9 with TRBJ2-2; no definite D call. The CDR3 is 13 amino acids. Between the trimmed V and J ends, which lost 5 bases and 5 bases, there was a span of 9 bases. The germline V gene encodes CDR1 SEHNR and CDR2 FQNEAQ (reference sequence). CDR3 in amino acids: CASSPLATGELFF. In DNA form, the CDR3 reads TGTGCCAGCAGCCCCCTGGCAACCGGGGAGCTGTTTTTT.